The source of this T cell receptor (beta chain) is a study of CD8+CD57+ T cells in acquired aplastic anemia. Both TCR beta VDJ combination and CDR3 sequence profiling were carried out. Genomic DNA was the template for this profiling. One entry per CDR3 protein results from TCRdb running MiXCR on the reads. The sample yields 180,000 or so distinct CDR3 sequences, under 55% seen once. Trimming removed 6 bases from V and 0 bases from J, with 16 bases in between. Germline-derived CDR1 and CDR2 are ENHRY and SYGVKD. CDR3 size: 16 residues. It was patients with CD8+CD57+ cell expansion by flow cytometry who were chosen for sequencing.

The TCR was taken from a human donor with aplastic anemia. This chain uses TRBV10-3 with TRBJ2-3, with no clear D. Material: sorted CD4+, CD8+, or CD8+CD57+ T cells (not recorded which) from PBMCs. The CDR3 reads CAISPLGIQSTDTQYF. CDR3 coding DNA: TGTGCCATCAGCCCCCTGGGTATACAAAGCACAGATACGCAGTATTTT.